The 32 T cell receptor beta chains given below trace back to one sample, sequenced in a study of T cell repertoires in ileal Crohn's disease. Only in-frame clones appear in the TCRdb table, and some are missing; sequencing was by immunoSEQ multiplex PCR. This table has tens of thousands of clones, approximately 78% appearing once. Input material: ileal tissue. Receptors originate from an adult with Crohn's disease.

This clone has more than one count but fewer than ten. CDR3 region: CASSLPGGQGYGYTF. Written as DNA, the CDR3 is TGCGCCAGCAGCCTCCCCGGGGGGCAGGGCTATGGCTACACCTTC. The chain couples TRBV5-1 to TRBJ1-2; TRBD1 is a possible D gene (6 bases). Trimming stripped 4 bases from V and 4 bases from J, with 17 bases between. Germline assignment: CDR1 SGHRS and CDR2 YFSETQ. The CDR3 runs to 15 residues.

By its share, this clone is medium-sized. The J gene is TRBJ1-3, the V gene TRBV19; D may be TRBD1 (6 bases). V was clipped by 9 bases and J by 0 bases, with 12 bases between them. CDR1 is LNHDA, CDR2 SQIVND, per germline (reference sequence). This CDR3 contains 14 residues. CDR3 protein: CASLRQASGNTIYF. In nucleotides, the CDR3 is TGTGCCAGCCTCCGACAGGCCTCTGGAAACACCATATATTTT.

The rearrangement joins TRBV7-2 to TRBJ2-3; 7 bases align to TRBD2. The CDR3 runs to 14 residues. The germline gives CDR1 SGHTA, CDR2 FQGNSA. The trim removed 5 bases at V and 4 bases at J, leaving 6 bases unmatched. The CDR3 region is CASSGGGWADTQYF. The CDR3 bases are TGTGCCAGCAGCGGGGGGGGTTGGGCAGATACGCAGTATTTT.

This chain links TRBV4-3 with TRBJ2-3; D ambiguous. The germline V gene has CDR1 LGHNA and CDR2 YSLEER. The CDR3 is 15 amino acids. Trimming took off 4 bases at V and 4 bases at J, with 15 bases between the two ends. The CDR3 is CASSLTEIRADTQYF. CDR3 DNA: TGCGCCAGCAGCCTTACCGAGATACGCGCAGATACGCAGTATTTT.

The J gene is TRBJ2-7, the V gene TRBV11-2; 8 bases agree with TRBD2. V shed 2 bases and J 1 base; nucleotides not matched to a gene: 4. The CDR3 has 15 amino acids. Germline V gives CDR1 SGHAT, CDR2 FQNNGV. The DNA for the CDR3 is TGTGCCAGCAGCTTATCCCAGCGGGGGTCCTACGAGCAGTACTTC. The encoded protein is CASSLSQRGSYEQYF.

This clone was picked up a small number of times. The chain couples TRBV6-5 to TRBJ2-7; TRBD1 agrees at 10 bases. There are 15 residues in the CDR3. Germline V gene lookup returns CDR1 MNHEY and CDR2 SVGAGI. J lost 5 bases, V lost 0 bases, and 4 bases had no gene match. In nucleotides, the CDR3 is TGTGCCAGCAGTTACTCCGGGACAGGGGTGAACGAGCAGTACTTC. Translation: CASSYSGTGVNEQYF.

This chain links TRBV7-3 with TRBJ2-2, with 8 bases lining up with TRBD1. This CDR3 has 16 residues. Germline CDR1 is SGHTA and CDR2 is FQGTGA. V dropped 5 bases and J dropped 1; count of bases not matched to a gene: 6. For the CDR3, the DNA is TGTGCCAGCAGCCCAAGAGGACAGGGGAACACCGGGGAGCTGTTTTTT. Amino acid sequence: CASSPRGQGNTGELFF.

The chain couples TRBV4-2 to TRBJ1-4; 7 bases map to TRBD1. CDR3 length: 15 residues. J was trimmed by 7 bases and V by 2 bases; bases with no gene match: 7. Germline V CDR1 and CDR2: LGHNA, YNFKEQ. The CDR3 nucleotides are TGTGCCAGCAGCCAACCCGACAGGGAAGGTGAAAAACTGTTTTTT. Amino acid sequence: CASSQPDREGEKLFF.

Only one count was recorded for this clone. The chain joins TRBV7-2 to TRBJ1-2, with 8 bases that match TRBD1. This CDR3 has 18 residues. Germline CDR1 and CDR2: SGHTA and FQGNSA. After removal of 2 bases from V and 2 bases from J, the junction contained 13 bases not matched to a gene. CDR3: CASSLNSYAAGGNYGYTF. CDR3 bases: TGTGCCAGCAGCTTAAATTCTTATGCGGCAGGGGGCAACTATGGCTACACCTTC.

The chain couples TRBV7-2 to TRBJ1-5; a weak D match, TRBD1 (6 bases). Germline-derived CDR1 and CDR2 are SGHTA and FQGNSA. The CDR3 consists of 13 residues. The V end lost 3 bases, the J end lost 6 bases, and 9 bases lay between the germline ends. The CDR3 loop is CASSFQQGQPQHF. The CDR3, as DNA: TGTGCCAGCAGCTTCCAACAGGGTCAGCCCCAGCATTTT.

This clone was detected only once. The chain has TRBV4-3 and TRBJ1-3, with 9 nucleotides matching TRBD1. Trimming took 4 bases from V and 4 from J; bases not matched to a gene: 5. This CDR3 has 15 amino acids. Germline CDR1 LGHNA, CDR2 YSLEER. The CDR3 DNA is TGCGCCAGCAGCCCCCGGGACAGGGCAGGAAACACCATATATTTT. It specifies CASSPRDRAGNTIYF.

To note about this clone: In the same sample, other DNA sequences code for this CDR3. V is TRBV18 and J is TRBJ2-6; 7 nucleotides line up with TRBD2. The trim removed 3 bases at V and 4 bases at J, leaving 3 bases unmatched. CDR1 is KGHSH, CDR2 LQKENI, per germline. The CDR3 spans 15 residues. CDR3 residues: CASSPGGTGANVLTF. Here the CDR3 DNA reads TGTGCCAGCTCACCGGGGGGGACCGGGGCCAACGTCCTGACTTTC.

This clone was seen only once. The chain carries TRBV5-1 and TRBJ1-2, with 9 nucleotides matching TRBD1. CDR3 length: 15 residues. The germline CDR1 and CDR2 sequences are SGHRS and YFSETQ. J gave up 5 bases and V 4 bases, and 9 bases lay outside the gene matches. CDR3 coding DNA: TGCGCCAGCAGCGGCACAGGGGGCGCGGGGTATGGCTACACCTTC. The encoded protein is CASSGTGGAGYGYTF.

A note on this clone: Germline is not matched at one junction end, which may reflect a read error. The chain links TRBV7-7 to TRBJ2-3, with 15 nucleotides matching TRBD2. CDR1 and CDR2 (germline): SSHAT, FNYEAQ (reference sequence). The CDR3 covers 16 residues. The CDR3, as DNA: TGTGCTAGCAGCTTAGAGGAGGGACTAGCGGGGGGCCCGCAGTATTTT. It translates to CASSLEEGLAGGPQYF.

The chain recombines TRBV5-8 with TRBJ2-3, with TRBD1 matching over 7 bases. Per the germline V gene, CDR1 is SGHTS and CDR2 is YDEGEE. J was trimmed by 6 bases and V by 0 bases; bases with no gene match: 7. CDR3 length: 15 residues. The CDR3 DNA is TGTGCCAGCAGCTTGGCCGGAAGGGGGCCGGATACGCAGTATTTT. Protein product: CASSLAGRGPDTQYF.

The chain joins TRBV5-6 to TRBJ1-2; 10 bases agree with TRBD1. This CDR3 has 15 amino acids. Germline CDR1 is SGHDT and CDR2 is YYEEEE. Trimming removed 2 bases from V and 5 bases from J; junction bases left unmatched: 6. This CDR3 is CASSFRTGGRYGYTF. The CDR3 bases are TGTGCCAGCAGCTTTCGGACAGGGGGTAGATATGGCTACACCTTC.

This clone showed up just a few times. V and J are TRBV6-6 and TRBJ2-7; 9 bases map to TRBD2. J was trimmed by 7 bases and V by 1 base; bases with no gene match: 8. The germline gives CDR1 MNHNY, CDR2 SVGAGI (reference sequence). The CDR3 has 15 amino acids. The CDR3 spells CASSYLASGAGEQYF. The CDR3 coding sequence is TGTGCCAGCAGTTACTTGGCTAGCGGGGCTGGGGAGCAGTACTTC.

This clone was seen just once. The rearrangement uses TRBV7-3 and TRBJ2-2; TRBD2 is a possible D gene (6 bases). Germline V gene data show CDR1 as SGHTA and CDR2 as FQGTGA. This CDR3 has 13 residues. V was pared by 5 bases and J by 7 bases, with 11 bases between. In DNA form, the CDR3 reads TGTGCCAGCAGCCCGCCGGGAGTCGGGGAGCTGTTTTTT. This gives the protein CASSPPGVGELFF. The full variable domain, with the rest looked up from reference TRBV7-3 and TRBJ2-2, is GAGVSQTPSNKVTEKGKYVELRCDPISGHTALYWYRQSLGQGPEFLIYFQGTGAADDSGLPNDRFFAVRPEGSVSTLKIQRTERGDSAVYLCASSPPGVGELFFGEGSRLTVL.

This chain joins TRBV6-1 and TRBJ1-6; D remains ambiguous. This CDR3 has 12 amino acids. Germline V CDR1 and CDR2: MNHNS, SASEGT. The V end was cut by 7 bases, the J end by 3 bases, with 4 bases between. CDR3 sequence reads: CASTFYNSPLHF. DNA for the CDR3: TGTGCCAGCACCTTCTATAATTCACCCCTCCACTTT.

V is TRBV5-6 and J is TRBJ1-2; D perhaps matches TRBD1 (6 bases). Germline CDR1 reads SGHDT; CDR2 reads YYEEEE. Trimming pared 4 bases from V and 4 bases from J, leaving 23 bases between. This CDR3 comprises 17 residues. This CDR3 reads CASSPRGSNFLAYGYTF. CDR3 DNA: TGTGCCAGCAGCCCGAGGGGGTCTAACTTTCTTGCCTATGGCTACACCTTC.

The CDR3 region has the DNA TGTGCCTGGATAGCAGGGAATGGCGGGGAGCTGTTTTTT. This encodes CAWIAGNGGELFF. This chain links TRBV30 with TRBJ2-2; tentative D call: TRBD1 (5 bases). The germline CDR1 and CDR2 sequences are GTSNPN and SVGIG (reference sequence). The CDR3 totals 13 residues. Trimming pared 4 bases from V and 7 bases from J, leaving 13 bases between.

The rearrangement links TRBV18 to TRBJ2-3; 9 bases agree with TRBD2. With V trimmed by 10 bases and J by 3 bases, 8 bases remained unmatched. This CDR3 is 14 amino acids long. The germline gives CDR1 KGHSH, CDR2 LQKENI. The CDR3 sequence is CATLLAGATDTQYF. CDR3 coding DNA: TGTGCCACCCTCTTAGCGGGAGCAACAGATACGCAGTATTTT.

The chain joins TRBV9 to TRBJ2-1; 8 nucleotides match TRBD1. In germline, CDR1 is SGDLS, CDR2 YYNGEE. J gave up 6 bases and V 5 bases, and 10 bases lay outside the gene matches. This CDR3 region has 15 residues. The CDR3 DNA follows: TGTGCCAGCAGTAATAGACAGGGGAATTCCAATGAGCAGTTCTTC. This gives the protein CASSNRQGNSNEQFF.

The CDR3 region is CASSLAANYGYTF. DNA of the CDR3: TGTGCCAGCAGCTTGGCAGCTAACTATGGCTACACCTTC. J is TRBJ1-2 and V is TRBV5-6, with no clear D. Germline CDR1 and CDR2: SGHDT and YYEEEE. V was clipped by 0 bases and J by 0 bases, with 3 bases between them. CDR3 length: 13 residues.

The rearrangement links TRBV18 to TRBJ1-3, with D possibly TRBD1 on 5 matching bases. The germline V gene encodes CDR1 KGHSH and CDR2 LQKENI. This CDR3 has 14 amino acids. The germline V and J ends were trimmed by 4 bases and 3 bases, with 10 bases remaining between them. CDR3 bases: TGTGCCAGCTCACTGCAGGGCCTTGGAAACACCATATATTTT. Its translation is CASSLQGLGNTIYF.

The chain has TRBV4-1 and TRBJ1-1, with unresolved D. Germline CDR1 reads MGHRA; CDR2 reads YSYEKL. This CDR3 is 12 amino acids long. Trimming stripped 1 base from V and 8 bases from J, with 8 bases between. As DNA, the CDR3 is TGCGCCAGCAGCCAAGGGGCCTCCGAAGCTTTCTTT. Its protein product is CASSQGASEAFF.

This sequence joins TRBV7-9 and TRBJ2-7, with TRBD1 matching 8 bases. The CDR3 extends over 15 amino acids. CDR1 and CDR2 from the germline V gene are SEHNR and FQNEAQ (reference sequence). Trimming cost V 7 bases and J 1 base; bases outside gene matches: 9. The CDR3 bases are TGTGCCAGCACCCCCGGGACAGGAACTTCCTACGAGCAGTACTTC. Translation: CASTPGTGTSYEQYF.

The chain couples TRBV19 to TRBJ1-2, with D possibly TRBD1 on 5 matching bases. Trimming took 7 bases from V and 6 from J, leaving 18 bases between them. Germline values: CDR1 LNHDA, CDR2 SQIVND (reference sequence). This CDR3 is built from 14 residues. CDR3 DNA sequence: TGTGCCAGTACCCCAAAGCCGGAGACAGATGGCTACACCTTC. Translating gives CASTPKPETDGYTF.

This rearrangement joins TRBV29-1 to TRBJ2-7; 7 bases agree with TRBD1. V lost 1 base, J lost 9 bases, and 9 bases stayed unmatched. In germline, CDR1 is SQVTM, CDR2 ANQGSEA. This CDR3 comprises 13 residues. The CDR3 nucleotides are TGCAGCGTTGAAGGGACAGGAGCACGGGGGCAGTACTTC. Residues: CSVEGTGARGQYF.

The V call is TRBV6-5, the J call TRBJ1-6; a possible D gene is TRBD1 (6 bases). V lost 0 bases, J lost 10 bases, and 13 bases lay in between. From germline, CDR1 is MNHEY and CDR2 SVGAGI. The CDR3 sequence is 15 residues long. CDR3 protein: CASSYSMDSRSPLHF. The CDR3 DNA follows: TGTGCCAGCAGTTACTCGATGGACAGCCGGTCACCCCTCCACTTT.

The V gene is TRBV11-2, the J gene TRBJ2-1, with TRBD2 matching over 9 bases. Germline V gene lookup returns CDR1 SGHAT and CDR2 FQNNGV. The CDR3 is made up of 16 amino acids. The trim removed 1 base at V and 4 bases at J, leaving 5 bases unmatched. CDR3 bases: TGTGCCAGCAGCTTAGGGGTTAGCGGGGGTTACAATGAGCAGTTCTTC. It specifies CASSLGVSGGYNEQFF. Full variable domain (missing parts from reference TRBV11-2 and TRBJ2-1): EAGVAQSPRYKIIEKRQSVAFWCNPISGHATLYWYQQILGQGPKLLIQFQNNGVVDDSQLPKDRFSAERLKGVDSTLKIQPAKLEDSAVYLCASSLGVSGGYNEQFFGPGTRLTVL.

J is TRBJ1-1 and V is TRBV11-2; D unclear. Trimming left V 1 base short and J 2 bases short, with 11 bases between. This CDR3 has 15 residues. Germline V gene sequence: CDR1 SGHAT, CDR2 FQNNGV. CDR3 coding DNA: TGTGCCAGCAGCTTAGTATATGGCGGTAACACTGAAGCTTTCTTT. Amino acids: CASSLVYGGNTEAFF.